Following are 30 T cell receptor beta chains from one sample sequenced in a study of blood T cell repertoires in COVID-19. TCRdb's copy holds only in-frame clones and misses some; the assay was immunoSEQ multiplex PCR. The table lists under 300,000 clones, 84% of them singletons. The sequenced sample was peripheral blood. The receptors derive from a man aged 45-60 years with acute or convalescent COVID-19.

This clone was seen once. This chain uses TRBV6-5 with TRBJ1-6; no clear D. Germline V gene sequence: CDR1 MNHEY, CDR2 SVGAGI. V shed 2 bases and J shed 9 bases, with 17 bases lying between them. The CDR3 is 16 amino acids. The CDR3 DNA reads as TGTGCCAGCAGTTACCAGCCGAGGGTTATGGCTTCACCCCTCCACTTT. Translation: CASSYQPRVMASPLHF.

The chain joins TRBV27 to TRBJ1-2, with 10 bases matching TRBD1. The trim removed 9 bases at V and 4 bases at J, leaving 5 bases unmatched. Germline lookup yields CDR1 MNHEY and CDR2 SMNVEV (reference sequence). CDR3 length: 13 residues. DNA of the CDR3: TGTGCCAGGGGACAGGGGACCACCTATGGCTACACCTTC. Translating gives CARGQGTTYGYTF.

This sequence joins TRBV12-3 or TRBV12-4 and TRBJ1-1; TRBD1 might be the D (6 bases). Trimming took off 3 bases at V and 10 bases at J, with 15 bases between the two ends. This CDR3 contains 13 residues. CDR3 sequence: CASSFSNQGRAFF. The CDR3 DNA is TGTGCCAGCAGTTTCAGTAACCAGGGGCGAGCTTTCTTT.

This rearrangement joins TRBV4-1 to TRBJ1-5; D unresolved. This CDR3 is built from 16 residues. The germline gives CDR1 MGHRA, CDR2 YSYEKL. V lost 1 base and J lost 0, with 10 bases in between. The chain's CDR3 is CASSQVWGDSNQPQHF. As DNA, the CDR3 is TGCGCCAGCAGCCAAGTTTGGGGAGATAGCAATCAGCCCCAGCATTTT.

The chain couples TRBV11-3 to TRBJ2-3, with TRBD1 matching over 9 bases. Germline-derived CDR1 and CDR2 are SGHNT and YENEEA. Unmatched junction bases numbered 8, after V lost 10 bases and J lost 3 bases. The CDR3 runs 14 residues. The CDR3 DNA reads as TGTGCCACCACCGGGACAGGGTCTACAGATACGCAGTATTTT. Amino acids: CATTGTGSTDTQYF.

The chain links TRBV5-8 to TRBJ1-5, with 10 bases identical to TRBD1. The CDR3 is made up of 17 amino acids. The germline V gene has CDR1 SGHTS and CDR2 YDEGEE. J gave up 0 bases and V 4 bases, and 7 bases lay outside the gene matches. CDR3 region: CASSPDRGRGSNQPQHF. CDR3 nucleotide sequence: TGTGCCAGCAGCCCGGACAGGGGGAGGGGTAGCAATCAGCCCCAGCATTTT.

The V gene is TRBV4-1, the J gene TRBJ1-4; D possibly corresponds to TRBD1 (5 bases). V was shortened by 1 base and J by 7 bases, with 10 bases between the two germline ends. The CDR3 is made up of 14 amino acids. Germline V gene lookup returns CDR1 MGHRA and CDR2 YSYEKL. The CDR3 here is CASSQGGVGEKLFF. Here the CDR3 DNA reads TGCGCCAGCAGCCAAGGGGGGGTGGGTGAAAAACTGTTTTTT.

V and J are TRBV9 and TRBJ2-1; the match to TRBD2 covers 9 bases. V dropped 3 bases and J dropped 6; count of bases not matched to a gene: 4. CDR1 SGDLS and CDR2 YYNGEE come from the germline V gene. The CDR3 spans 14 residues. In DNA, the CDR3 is TGTGCCAGCAGCGGGAGACTAGCGGTCAATGAGCAGTTCTTC. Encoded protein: CASSGRLAVNEQFF.

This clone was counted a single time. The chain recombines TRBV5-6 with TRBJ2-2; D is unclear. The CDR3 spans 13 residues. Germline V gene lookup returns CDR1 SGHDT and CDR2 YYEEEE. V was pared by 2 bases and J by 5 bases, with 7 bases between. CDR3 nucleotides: TGTGCCAGCAGCTTTATGGAGACCGGGGAGCTGTTTTTT. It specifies CASSFMETGELFF.

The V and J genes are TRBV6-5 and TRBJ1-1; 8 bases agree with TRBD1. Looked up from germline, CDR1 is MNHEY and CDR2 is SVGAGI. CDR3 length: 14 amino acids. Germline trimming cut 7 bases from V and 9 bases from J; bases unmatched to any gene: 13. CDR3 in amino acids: CASTAGGGPHQAFF. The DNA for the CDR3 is TGTGCCAGCACCGCAGGGGGCGGGCCGCACCAAGCTTTCTTT.

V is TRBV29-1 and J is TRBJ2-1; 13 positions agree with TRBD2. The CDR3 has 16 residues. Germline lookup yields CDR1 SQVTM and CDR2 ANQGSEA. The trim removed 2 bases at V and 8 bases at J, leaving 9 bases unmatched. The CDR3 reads CSVESGTSGTGDEQFF. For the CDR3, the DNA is TGCAGCGTTGAATCCGGGACTAGCGGGACTGGGGATGAGCAGTTCTTC.

The CDR3 loop reads CASSGGEYGYTF. CDR3 bases: TGTGCCAGCAGTGGGGGGGAATATGGCTACACCTTC. J is TRBJ1-2 and V is TRBV2; a possible D gene is TRBD1 (5 bases). Germline V gives CDR1 SNHLY, CDR2 FYNNEI. This CDR3 spans 12 amino acids. V was pared by 4 bases and J by 5 bases, with 8 bases between.

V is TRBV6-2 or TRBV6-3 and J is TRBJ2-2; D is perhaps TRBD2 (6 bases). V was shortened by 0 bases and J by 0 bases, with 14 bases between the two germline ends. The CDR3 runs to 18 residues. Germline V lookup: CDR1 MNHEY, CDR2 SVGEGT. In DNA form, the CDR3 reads TGTGCCAGCAGTTACTCTCGTAAGCGGGTTACGAACACCGGGGAGCTGTTTTTT. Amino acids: CASSYSRKRVTNTGELFF.

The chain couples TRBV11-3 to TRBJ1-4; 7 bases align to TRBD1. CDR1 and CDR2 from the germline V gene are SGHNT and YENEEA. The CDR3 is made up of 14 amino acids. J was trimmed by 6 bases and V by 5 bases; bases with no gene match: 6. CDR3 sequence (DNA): TGTGCCAGCAGCGCACAGGGGCTATATGAAAAACTGTTTTTT. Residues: CASSAQGLYEKLFF.

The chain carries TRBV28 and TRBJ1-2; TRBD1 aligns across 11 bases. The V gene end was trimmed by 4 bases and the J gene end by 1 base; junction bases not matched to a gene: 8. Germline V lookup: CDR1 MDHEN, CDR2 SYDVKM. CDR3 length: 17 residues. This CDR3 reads CASSSGTGGAHNYGYTF. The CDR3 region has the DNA TGTGCCAGCAGTTCCGGGACAGGGGGGGCCCATAACTATGGCTACACCTTC.

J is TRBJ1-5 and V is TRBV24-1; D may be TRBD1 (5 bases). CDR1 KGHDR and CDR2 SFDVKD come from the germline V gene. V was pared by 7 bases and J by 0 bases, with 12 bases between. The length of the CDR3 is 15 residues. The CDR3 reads CATRGHEDSNQPQHF. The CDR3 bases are TGTGCCACCAGAGGACATGAAGATAGCAATCAGCCCCAGCATTTT.

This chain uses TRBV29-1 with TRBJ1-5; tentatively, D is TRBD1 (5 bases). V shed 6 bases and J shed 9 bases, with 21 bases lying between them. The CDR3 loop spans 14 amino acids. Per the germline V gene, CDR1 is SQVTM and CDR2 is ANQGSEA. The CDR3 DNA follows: TGCAGCGTAGAGGAGGGACTTGGGCGGGGGCCCCAGCATTTT. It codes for CSVEEGLGRGPQHF.

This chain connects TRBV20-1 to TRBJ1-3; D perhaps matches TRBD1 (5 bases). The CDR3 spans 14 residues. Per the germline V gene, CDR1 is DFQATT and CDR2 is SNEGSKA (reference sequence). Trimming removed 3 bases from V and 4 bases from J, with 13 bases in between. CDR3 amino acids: CSASSGEGGNTIYF. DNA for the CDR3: TGCAGTGCTAGTTCGGGGGAAGGAGGAAACACCATATATTTT.

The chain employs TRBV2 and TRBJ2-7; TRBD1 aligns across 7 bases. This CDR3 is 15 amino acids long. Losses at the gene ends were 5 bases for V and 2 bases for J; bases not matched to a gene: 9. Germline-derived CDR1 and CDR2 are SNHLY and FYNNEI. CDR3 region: CASSSTRQGPYEQYF. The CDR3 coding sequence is TGTGCCAGCAGTTCCACGAGACAGGGCCCCTACGAGCAGTACTTC. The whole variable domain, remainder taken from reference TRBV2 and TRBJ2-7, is EPEVTQTPSHQVTQMGQEVILRCVPISNHLYFYWYRQILGQKVEFLVSFYNNEISEKSEIFDDQFSVERPDGSNFTLKIRSTKLEDSAMYFCASSSTRQGPYEQYFGPGTRLTVT.

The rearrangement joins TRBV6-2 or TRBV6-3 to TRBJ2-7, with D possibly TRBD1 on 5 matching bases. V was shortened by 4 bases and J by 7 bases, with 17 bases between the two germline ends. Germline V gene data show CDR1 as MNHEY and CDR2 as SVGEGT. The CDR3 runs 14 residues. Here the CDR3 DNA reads TGTGCCAGCAGTTTAATATCTCGACAGAGGGAGCAGTACTTC. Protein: CASSLISRQREQYF.

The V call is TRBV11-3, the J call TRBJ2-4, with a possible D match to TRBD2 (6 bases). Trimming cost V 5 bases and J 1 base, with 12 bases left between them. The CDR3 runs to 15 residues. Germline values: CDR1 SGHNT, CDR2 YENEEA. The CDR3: CASSPSAAAKNIQYF. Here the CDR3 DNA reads TGTGCCAGCAGCCCTAGCGCGGCGGCCAAAAACATTCAGTACTTC.

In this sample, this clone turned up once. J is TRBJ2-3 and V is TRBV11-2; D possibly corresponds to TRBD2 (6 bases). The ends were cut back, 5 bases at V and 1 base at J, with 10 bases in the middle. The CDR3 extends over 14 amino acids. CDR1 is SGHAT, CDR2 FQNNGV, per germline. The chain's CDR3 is CASSTWGGTDTQYF. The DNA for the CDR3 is TGTGCCAGCAGCACCTGGGGGGGCACAGATACGCAGTATTTT.

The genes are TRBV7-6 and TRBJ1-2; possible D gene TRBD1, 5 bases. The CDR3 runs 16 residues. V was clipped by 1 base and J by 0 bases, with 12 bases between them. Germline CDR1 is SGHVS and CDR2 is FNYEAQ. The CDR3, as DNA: TGTGCCAGCAGCTTAGGGGCAGGGTCGACTAACTATGGCTACACCTTC. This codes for CASSLGAGSTNYGYTF.

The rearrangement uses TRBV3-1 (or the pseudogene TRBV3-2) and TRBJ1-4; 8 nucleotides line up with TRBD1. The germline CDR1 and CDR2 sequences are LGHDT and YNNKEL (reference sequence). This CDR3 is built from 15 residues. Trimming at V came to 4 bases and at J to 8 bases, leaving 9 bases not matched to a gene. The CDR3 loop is CASSLRTGYKEKLFF. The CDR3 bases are TGTGCCAGCAGCCTCCGGACAGGGTATAAGGAAAAACTGTTTTTT.

The CDR3 DNA reads TGTGCCAGCAGCACCCGGTTCACTGAAGCTTTCTTT. Protein product: CASSTRFTEAFF. The chain links TRBV7-2 to TRBJ1-1, with D unresolved. CDR1 is SGHTA, CDR2 FQGNSA, per germline. Trimming left V 5 bases short and J 4 bases short, with 8 bases between. CDR3 length: 12 amino acids.

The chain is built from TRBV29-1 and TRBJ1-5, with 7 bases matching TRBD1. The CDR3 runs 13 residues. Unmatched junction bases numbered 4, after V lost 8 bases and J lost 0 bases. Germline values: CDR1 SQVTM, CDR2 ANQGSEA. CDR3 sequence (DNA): TGCAGCATCGGGACAGCTAGCAATCAGCCCCAGCATTTT. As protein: CSIGTASNQPQHF.

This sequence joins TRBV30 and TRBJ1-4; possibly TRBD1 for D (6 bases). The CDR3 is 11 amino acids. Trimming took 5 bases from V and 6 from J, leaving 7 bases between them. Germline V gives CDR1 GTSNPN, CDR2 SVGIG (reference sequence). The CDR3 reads CAWEGDEKLFF. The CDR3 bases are TGTGCCTGGGAGGGGGATGAAAAACTGTTTTTT. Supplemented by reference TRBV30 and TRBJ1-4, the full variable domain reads SQTIHQWPATLVQPVGSPLSLECTVEGTSNPNLYWYRQAAGRGLQLLFYSVGIGQISSEVPQNLSASRPQDRQFILSSKKLLLSDSGFYLCAWEGDEKLFFGSGTQLSVL.

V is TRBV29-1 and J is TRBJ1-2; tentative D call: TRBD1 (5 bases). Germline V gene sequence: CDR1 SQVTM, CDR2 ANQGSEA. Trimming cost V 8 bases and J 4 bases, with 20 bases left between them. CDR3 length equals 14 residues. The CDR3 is CSSEGAFGGYGYTF. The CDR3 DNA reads TGCAGCTCCGAAGGTGCCTTCGGGGGCTATGGCTACACCTTC.

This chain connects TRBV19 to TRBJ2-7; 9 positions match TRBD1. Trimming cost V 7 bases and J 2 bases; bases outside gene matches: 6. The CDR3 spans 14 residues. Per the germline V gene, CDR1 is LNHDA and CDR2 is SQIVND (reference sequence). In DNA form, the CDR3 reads TGTGCCAGTACCCCGGGACAGGGAACCTACGAGCAGTACTTC. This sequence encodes CASTPGQGTYEQYF.

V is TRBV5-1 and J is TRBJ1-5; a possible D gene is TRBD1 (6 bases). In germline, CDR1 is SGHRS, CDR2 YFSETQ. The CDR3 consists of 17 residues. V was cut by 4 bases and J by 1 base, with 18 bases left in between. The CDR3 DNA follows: TGCGCCAGCAGCCCCACCCCGGGGGGGGGCAGCAATCAGCCCCAGCATTTT. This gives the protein CASSPTPGGGSNQPQHF.